Listed here are 29 T cell receptor beta chains from one sample, sequenced in a study of shared clonotypes between healthy human individuals. Assay used: immunoSEQ multiplex PCR; TCRdb lists only in-frame clones, some missing. The sample contains some 2,500,000 clones, less than 95% of which appear only once. The sequencing sample was made of naive CD4+ T cells from PBMCs. Subset noted: CD45RA+ positively selected. The receptors here all came from a man between 18 and 29 years old in good health. Some clones in this sample may be carry-over from other donors' samples.

Notes on this clone: Other DNA sequences in this sample translate to the same CDR3. The chain couples TRBV19 to TRBJ1-5; 8 bases agree with TRBD1. CDR3 length: 14 amino acids. J lost 4 bases, V lost 3 bases, and 2 bases had no gene match. Per the germline V gene, CDR1 is LNHDA and CDR2 is SQIVND (reference sequence). The CDR3 DNA reads TGTGCCAGTAGTATCCGACAGGGGAATCAGCCCCAGCATTTT. Its protein is CASSIRQGNQPQHF.

This clone was observed once. This chain joins TRBV28 and TRBJ2-1; 8 bases agree with TRBD1. The CDR3 has 13 amino acids. V was clipped by 6 bases and J by 5 bases; unmatched bases: 3. Germline V CDR1 and CDR2: MDHEN, SYDVKM. The CDR3 DNA is TGTGCCAGCAGGGACAGGGCTGACAATGAGCAGTTCTTC. The encoded protein is CASRDRADNEQFF.

The chain uses TRBV9 and TRBJ1-4; no firm D call. Trimming stripped 3 bases from V and 5 bases from J, with 8 bases between. The CDR3 has 13 amino acids. Germline V gives CDR1 SGDLS, CDR2 YYNGEE. For the CDR3, the DNA is TGTGCCAGCAGCGCAAACCCAAATGAAAAACTGTTTTTT. It specifies CASSANPNEKLFF.

V and J are TRBV12-5 and TRBJ2-1; 8 nucleotides match TRBD1. With V trimmed by 6 bases and J by 4 bases, 11 bases remained unmatched. Per the germline V gene, CDR1 is LGHNT and CDR2 is FRNRAP. The CDR3 covers 16 residues. CDR3 in DNA: TGTGCTAGTGGCCAGCGAGTGGGACAGGAATACAATGAGCAGTTCTTC. It specifies CASGQRVGQEYNEQFF.

The V call is TRBV28, the J call TRBJ1-5; 7 bases are a match to TRBD1. Germline V CDR1 and CDR2: MDHEN, SYDVKM. The CDR3 loop spans 17 amino acids. Germline trimming cut 3 bases from V and 5 bases from J; bases unmatched to any gene: 13. The DNA for the CDR3 is TGTGCCAGCAGTTTTATCATAGGTTCAGGGGGGGATCAGCCCCAGCATTTT. It is translated as CASSFIIGSGGDQPQHF.

CDR3 sequence: CASSTDAGNTIYF. The CDR3 region has the DNA TGTGCCAGCAGCACCGATGCGGGAAACACCATATATTTT. V gene TRBV5-6 combines with J gene TRBJ1-3, with D uncertain. From germline, CDR1 is SGHDT and CDR2 YYEEEE. This CDR3 region has 13 residues. Trimming removed 4 bases at V and 4 bases at J, with 9 bases between.

The chain carries TRBV7-2 and TRBJ2-1, with 7 bases matching TRBD2. This CDR3 comprises 15 residues. The V gene's germline CDR1 is SGHTA and CDR2 FQGNSA. With V trimmed by 2 bases and J by 2 bases, 3 bases remained unmatched. The CDR3 spells CASSLLAAAYNEQFF. The CDR3 DNA reads TGTGCCAGCAGCTTACTAGCGGCCGCCTACAATGAGCAGTTCTTC.

The J gene is TRBJ2-5, the V gene TRBV2; D uncertain. V was cut by 6 bases and J by 4 bases, with 9 bases left in between. From germline, CDR1 is SNHLY and CDR2 FYNNEI. The CDR3 extends over 12 amino acids. The chain's CDR3 is CASRDLIETQYF. In DNA, the CDR3 is TGTGCCAGCAGAGATCTAATAGAGACCCAGTACTTC.

Worth noting for this clone: The sample carries other DNA sequences with the same CDR3. The gene calls are TRBV7-2 and TRBJ2-7, with D hard to call. CDR1 is SGHTA and CDR2 is FQGNSA in the germline V gene. This CDR3 has 13 residues. V was cut by 5 bases and J by 2 bases, with 10 bases left in between. The CDR3 loop reads CASSPGPTYEQYF. In DNA, the CDR3 is TGTGCCAGCAGCCCGGGCCCGACCTACGAGCAGTACTTC.

V usage is TRBV5-6 and J usage is TRBJ1-1; TRBD1 aligns across 9 bases. After removal of 1 base from V and 4 bases from J, the junction contained 5 bases not matched to a gene. From germline, CDR1 is SGHDT and CDR2 YYEEEE. The CDR3 runs to 15 residues. DNA of the CDR3: TGTGCCAGCAGCTTGTCTGGACAGGGGCCCACTGAAGCTTTCTTT. Translating it yields CASSLSGQGPTEAFF.

The V call is TRBV7-2, the J call TRBJ2-7; D is possibly TRBD2 (7 bases). Trimming pared 5 bases from V and 5 bases from J, leaving 16 bases between. Germline V gives CDR1 SGHTA, CDR2 FQGNSA. The CDR3 consists of 14 residues. The CDR3 bases are TGTGCCAGCAGCCCCCCTTTCGGGGGGCACGAGCAGTACTTC. It yields the protein CASSPPFGGHEQYF.

The V call is TRBV7-6, the J call TRBJ2-2; possibly TRBD2 for D (6 bases). Per the germline V gene, CDR1 is SGHVS and CDR2 is FNYEAQ. The germline V and J ends were trimmed by 1 base and 4 bases, with 13 bases remaining between them. This CDR3 contains 16 residues. The CDR3 DNA sequence: TGTGCCAGCAGCTTAGTAAGGGCGGGGTCCACCGGGGAGCTGTTTTTT. Protein sequence: CASSLVRAGSTGELFF.

Of note for this clone: Other DNA sequences of this sample code for an identical CDR3. The rearrangement links TRBV5-1 to TRBJ2-5; no firm D call. Germline V gene data show CDR1 as SGHRS and CDR2 as YFSETQ. This CDR3 region has 11 residues. V shed 1 base and J shed 5 bases, with 3 bases lying between them. CDR3 nucleotides: TGCGCCAGCAGCTTGTACGAGACCCAGTACTTC. Protein: CASSLYETQYF.

The J gene is TRBJ1-5, the V gene TRBV19; D remains ambiguous. V was cut by 7 bases and J by 7 bases, with 11 bases left in between. Germline CDR1 and CDR2: LNHDA and SQIVND (reference sequence). This CDR3 comprises 12 residues. As DNA, the CDR3 is TGTGCCAGTATGGCGTCGGGACAGCCCCAGCATTTT. Protein product: CASMASGQPQHF.

The V and J genes are TRBV25-1 and TRBJ1-3; the D is unclear. The CDR3 is 16 residues long. The V and J ends lost 1 base and 1 base respectively, with 11 bases between them. The germline gives CDR1 MGHDK, CDR2 SYGVNS. The CDR3 bases are TGTGCCAGCAGTGAATCTGGGGTAAGGTCTGGAAACACCATATATTTT. Translated: CASSESGVRSGNTIYF.

The chain joins TRBV28 to TRBJ1-2, with D maybe TRBD1 (5 bases). The V gene lost 6 bases and the J gene lost 0 bases, with 11 bases spanning the gap. CDR1 is MDHEN and CDR2 is SYDVKM in the germline V gene. This CDR3 has 14 amino acids. In nucleotides, the CDR3 is TGTGCCAGCAGAACGGGACTAACTAACTATGGCTACACCTTC. Protein product: CASRTGLTNYGYTF.

This chain connects TRBV2 to TRBJ2-1; tentative D call: TRBD2 (6 bases). V was trimmed by 8 bases and J by 1 base, leaving 24 bases between them. The CDR3 covers 18 residues. CDR1 SNHLY and CDR2 FYNNEI come from the germline V gene. In DNA, the CDR3 is TGTGCCAGCGGCCGGCTAGCGATAGGGGTACGATCCTACAATGAGCAGTTCTTC. Amino acids: CASGRLAIGVRSYNEQFF.

Regarding this clone: At one end the junction does not follow the germline gene, possibly because of a read error. Other DNA sequences in the sample encode the same CDR3. The chain links TRBV9 to TRBJ2-3; D unclear. Germline V lookup: CDR1 SGDLS, CDR2 YYNGEE. This CDR3 is 13 amino acids long. The CDR3 protein is CASSVVDTDTQYF. CDR3 sequence (DNA): TGTGCCAGCAGCGTAGTGGATACAGATACACAGTATTTT.

This chain links TRBV10-3 with TRBJ1-3; maybe TRBD1 (5 bases). CDR3 length: 13 residues. V dropped 7 bases and J dropped 2 bases, with 9 bases sitting between them. Germline CDR1 reads ENHRY; CDR2 reads SYGVKD. The CDR3 region is CAINRQAGNTIYF. The CDR3 DNA reads as TGTGCCATCAACAGGCAAGCTGGAAACACCATATATTTT.

Only one count was recorded for this clone. J is TRBJ2-7 and V is TRBV14, with a weak D call TRBD2 (5 bases). Trimming cost V 4 bases and J 1 base, with 14 bases left between them. Germline V CDR1 and CDR2: SGHDN, FVKESK. CDR3 size: 15 residues. CDR3 bases: TGTGCCAGCAGCCCCCTCGGCGAGCGGTCCTACGAGCAGTACTTC. This gives the protein CASSPLGERSYEQYF. The full variable domain, with the rest looked up from reference TRBV14 and TRBJ2-7, is EAGVTQFPSHSVIEKGQTVTLRCDPISGHDNLYWYRRVMGKEIKFLLHFVKESKQDESGMPNNRFLAERTGGTYSTLKVQPAELEDSGVYFCASSPLGERSYEQYFGPGTRLTVT.

As for this clone: Other DNA sequences in the sample encode the same CDR3. CDR3 nucleotide sequence: TGTGCCAGCAGCTCTGGACAGGGGGGAGAAAAACTGTTTTTT. It translates to CASSSGQGGEKLFF. This sequence joins TRBV7-2 and TRBJ1-4; 10 positions agree with TRBD1. The J segment lost 8 bases and the V segment lost 4 bases, leaving 4 bases of the junction unmatched. Germline loops: CDR1 SGHTA, CDR2 FQGNSA. This CDR3 has 14 amino acids.

Turning to this clone: The same CDR3 can be traced to other DNA sequences in this sample. The chain uses TRBV5-1 and TRBJ2-5; D not resolved. The V end was cut by 0 bases, the J end by 1 base, with 7 bases between. Germline loops: CDR1 SGHRS, CDR2 YFSETQ. The CDR3 is 14 residues long. CDR3 bases: TGCGCCAGCAGCTTGGTGGGTCCCCAAGAGACCCAGTACTTC. Residues: CASSLVGPQETQYF. Together with reference TRBV5-1 and TRBJ2-5, the CDR3 gives the full variable domain: KAGVTQTPRYLIKTRGQQVTLSCSPISGHRSVSWYQQTPGQGLQFLFEYFSETQRNKGNFPGRFSGRQFSNSRSEMNVSTLELGDSALYLCASSLVGPQETQYFGPGTRLLVL.

This sequence joins TRBV5-1 and TRBJ1-4; TRBD1 might be the D (6 bases). V dropped 4 bases and J dropped 5 bases, with 15 bases sitting between them. This CDR3 has 15 residues. Germline lookup yields CDR1 SGHRS and CDR2 YFSETQ. The CDR3 bases are TGCGCCAGCAGCCCGCGGGGAGGGGGGAATGAAAAACTGTTTTTT. This codes for CASSPRGGGNEKLFF.

The genes are TRBV5-1 and TRBJ2-5; 8 nucleotides align to TRBD1. Trimming at V came to 0 bases and at J to 5 bases, leaving 9 bases not matched to a gene. The CDR3 extends over 16 amino acids. CDR1 SGHRS and CDR2 YFSETQ come from the germline V gene. The CDR3 region is CASSLGDRISAETQYF. The CDR3, as DNA: TGCGCCAGCAGCTTGGGGGACAGGATCTCTGCGGAGACCCAGTACTTC.

The CDR3 bases are TGTGCCAGCAGCTTAACAGCGGGAGGGTATATCCACAATGAGCAGTTCTTC. This encodes CASSLTAGGYIHNEQFF. The chain combines TRBV11-2 with TRBJ2-1, with TRBD2 matching over 10 bases. V trimming: 2 bases; J trimming: 5 bases; junction bases outside the gene matches: 9. There are 17 residues in the CDR3. In germline, CDR1 is SGHAT, CDR2 FQNNGV.

The rearrangement uses TRBV29-1 and TRBJ2-1, with 7 bases aligning to TRBD1. The trim removed 4 bases at V and 0 bases at J, leaving 12 bases unmatched. Germline V gives CDR1 SQVTM, CDR2 ANQGSEA. This CDR3 is built from 17 residues. The CDR3 nucleotides read TGCAGCGTTGTCCCCGGGACAGCTTCTTACTCCTACAATGAGCAGTTCTTC. Translating gives CSVVPGTASYSYNEQFF.

The chain joins TRBV2 to TRBJ1-5; D ambiguous. Per germline, CDR1 SNHLY and CDR2 FYNNEI. The CDR3 length is 16 residues. The V end lost 3 bases, the J end lost 0 bases, and 12 bases lay between the germline ends. The CDR3 nucleotides are TGTGCCAGCAGTGAGAGGTCAGGACCTAGCAATCAGCCCCAGCATTTT. It specifies CASSERSGPSNQPQHF.

The chain employs TRBV5-6 and TRBJ1-2, with a tentative D call TRBD1 (5 bases). The CDR3 is made up of 12 amino acids. Trimming cost V 5 bases and J 5 bases, with 10 bases left between them. CDR1 and CDR2 (germline): SGHDT, YYEEEE. This CDR3 reads CASRRTSYGYTF. CDR3 DNA: TGTGCCAGCAGAAGGACAAGTTATGGCTACACCTTC.

This clone was seen a handful of times. This chain links TRBV7-9 with TRBJ1-5; D is unresolved. The V end was cut by 1 base, the J end by 3 bases, with 7 bases between. The CDR3 contains 14 residues. The V gene's germline CDR1 is SEHNR and CDR2 FQNEAQ (reference sequence). The CDR3 DNA reads TGTGCCAGCAGCTTAGGTCAGGCCAATCAGCCCCAGCATTTT. It encodes CASSLGQANQPQHF.